This T cell receptor (beta chain) derives from a study of shared clonotypes between healthy human individuals. This clone was seen a few times. The data were produced by immunoSEQ multiplex PCR, yet TCRdb's version contains in-frame clones alone and is incomplete. The sample gives roughly 2.2 million clones, about nine tenths of which show up once; 0.37% is in the top ten. Trimming removed 3 bases from V and 4 bases from J, with 13 bases in between. Germline-derived CDR1 and CDR2 are SGHKS and YYEKEE (reference sequence). This CDR3 has 14 residues. The sequenced sample was naive CD4+ T cells from PBMCs. Subset noted: CD45RA+ positively selected. The genes are TRBV5-5 and TRBJ1-1; no firm D call. The receptor comes from a man aged 18 to 29 in good health. Some clones in this sample may be carry-over from other donors' samples. CDR3 protein: CASSSTGWGTEAFF. The CDR3 coding sequence is TGTGCCAGCAGCTCTACCGGGTGGGGCACTGAAGCTTTCTTT.